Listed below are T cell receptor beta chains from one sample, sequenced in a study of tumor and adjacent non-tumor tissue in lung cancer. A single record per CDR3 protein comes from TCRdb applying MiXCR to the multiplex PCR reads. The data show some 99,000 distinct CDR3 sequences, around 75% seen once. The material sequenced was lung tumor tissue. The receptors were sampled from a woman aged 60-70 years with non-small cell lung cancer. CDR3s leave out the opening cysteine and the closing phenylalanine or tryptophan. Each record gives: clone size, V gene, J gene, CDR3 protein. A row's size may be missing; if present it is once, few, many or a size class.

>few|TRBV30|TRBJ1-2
AWSLQGARGYT
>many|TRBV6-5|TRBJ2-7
ASSDAGTGIYEQY
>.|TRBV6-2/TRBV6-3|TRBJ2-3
AGKPIAGRTDTQY
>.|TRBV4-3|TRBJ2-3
ASSRNIRGDIDTQY
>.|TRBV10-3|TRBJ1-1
VINDGTGGEQAF
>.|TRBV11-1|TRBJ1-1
ANSLGRGNTEAF
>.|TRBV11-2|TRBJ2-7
ARSLLADSYEQY
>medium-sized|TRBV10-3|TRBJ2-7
ASKRGEYEQY
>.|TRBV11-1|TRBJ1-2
ASSTQCPLYGYT
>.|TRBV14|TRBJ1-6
VSSLIRIESPLH
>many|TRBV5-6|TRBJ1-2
ASSLWRDIPNYGYT
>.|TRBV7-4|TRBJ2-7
ASSLDRVSSNEQY
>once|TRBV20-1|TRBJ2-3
SARVRTGIAYTQY
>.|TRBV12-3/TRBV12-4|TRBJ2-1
ASSLAAKNEQF
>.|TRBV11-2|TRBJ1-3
AISLSSGCLYTIY
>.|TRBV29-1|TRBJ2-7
SVGGTPSSAYEQY
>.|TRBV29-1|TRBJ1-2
SGGERGGGYT
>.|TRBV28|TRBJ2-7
ASSLHYEQY
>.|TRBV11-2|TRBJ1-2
ARSVDRGYYAYT
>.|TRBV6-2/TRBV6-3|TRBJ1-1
AIRCTVETVLF
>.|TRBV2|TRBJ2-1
ASDANNEQF
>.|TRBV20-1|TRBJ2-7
SVTSGTYKQY
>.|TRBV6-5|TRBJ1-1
ASRDTGGWRAEAF
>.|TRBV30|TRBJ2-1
AWTTFSGGPRNEQF
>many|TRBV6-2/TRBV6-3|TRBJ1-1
ASNRQGANTEAF
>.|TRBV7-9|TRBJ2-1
ASSLVQLTVGEQF
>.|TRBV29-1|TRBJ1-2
SASEKGHGGGYT
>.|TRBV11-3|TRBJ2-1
ASSLVGDNYKEQF
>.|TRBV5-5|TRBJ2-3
ASRVAYRDSFTDTQY
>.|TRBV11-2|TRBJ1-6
TRSLEASNSPLH
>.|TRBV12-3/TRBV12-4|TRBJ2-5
ASSLADSYWKTQY
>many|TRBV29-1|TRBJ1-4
SVRGQNEKLF
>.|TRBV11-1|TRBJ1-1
ASSLVGAIPNNGAF
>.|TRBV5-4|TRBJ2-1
ASSSRRGAGGIGEQL
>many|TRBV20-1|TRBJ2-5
SATIGTGEETQY
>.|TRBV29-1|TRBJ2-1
GVLWYNEQF
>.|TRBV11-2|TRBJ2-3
AISSGLADTQY
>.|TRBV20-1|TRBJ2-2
SASGGASGATNTGDLF
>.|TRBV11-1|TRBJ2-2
ASSARLVGESTGELS
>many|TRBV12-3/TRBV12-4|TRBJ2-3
ASSLKVPYNPQY
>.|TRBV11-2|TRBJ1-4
ASSWTGANEKLF
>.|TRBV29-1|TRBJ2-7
SVLYTFSYERY